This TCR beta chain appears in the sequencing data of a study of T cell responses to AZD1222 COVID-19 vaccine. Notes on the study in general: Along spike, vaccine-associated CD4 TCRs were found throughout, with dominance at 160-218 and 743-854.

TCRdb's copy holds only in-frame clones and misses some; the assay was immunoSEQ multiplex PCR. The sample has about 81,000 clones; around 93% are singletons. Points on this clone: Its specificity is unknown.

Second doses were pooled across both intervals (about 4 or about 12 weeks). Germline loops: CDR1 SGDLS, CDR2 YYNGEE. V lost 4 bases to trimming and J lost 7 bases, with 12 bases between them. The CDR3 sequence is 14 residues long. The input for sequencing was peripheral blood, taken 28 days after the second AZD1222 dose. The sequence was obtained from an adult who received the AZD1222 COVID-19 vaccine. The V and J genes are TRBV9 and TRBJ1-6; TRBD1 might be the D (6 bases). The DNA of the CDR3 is TGTGCCAGCAGCCGCGGGGGGGCGAATTCACCCCTCCACTTT. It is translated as CASSRGGANSPLHF.